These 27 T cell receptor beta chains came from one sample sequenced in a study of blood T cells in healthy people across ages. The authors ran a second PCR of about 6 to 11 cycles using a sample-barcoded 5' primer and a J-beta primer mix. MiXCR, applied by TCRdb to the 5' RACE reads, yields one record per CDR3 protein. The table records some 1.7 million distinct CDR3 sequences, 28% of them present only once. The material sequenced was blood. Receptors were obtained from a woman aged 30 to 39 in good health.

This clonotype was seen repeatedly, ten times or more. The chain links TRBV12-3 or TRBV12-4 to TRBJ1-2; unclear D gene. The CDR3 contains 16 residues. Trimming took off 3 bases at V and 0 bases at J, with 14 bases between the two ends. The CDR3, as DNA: TGTGCCAGCAGTTTGTGGGGTATAACAGCTAACTATGGCTACACCTTC. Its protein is CASSLWGITANYGYTF.

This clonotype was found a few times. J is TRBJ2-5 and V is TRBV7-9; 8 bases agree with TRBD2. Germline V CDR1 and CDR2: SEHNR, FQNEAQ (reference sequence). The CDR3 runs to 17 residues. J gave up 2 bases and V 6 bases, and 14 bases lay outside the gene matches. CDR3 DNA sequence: TGTGCCAGCAGTCCTAACCTAAACAGCGGGGGACAAGAGACCCAGTACTTC. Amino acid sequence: CASSPNLNSGGQETQYF.

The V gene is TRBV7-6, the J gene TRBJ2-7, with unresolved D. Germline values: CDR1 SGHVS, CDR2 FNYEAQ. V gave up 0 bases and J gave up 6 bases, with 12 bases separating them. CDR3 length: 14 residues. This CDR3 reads CASSLATQAAEQYF. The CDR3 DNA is TGTGCCAGCAGCTTAGCGACTCAAGCCGCCGAGCAGTACTTC.

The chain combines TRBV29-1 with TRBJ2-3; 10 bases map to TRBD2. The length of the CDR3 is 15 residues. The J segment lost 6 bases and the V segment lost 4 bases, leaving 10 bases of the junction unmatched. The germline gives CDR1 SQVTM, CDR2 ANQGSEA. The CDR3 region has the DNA TGCAGCGTTGGGCCCAAGCGGGGGGGCGCTGATACGCAGTATTTT. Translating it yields CSVGPKRGGADTQYF.

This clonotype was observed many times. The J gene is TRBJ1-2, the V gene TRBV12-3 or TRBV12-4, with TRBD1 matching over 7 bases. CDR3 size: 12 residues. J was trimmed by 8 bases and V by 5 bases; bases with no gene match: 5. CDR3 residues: CASSIHRGGYTF. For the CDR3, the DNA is TGTGCCAGCAGTATCCACAGGGGCGGCTACACCTTC.

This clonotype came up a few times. Here the CDR3 DNA reads TGTGCCAGCAGCCCCTCTGGACCCGTTTGGGACCAGTACTTC. It translates to CASSPSGPVWDQYF. This chain links TRBV3-1 with TRBJ2-5; D is unclear. Trimming cost V 4 bases and J 10 bases, with 19 bases left between them. This CDR3 region has 14 residues. In germline, CDR1 is LGHDT, CDR2 YNNKEL (reference sequence).

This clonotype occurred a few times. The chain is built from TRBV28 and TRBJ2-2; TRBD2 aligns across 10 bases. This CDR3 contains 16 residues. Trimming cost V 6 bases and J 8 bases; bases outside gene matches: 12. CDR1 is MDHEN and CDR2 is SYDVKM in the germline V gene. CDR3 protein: CASRSSSGGSFGELFF. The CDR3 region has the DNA TGTGCCAGCAGGTCCTCTAGCGGGGGTTCATTTGGGGAGCTGTTTTTT. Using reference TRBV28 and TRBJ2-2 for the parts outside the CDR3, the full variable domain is DVKVTQSSRYLVKRTGEKVFLECVQDMDHENMFWYRQDPGLGLRLIYFSYDVKMKEKGDIPEGYSVSREKKERFSLILESASTNQTSMYLCASRSSSGGSFGELFFGEGSRLTVL.

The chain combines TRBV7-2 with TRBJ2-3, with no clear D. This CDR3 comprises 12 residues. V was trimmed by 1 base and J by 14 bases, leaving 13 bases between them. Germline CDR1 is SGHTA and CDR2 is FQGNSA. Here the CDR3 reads CASSLGRAPRYF. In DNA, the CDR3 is TGTGCCAGCAGCTTAGGACGGGCACCGAGGTATTTT.

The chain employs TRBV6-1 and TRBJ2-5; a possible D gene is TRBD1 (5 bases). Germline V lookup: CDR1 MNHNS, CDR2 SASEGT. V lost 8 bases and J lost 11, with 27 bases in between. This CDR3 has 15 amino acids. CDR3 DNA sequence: TGTGCCAGCGACAGCCAAACCCTCTCCTACAATGAGCAGTACTTC. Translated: CASDSQTLSYNEQYF.

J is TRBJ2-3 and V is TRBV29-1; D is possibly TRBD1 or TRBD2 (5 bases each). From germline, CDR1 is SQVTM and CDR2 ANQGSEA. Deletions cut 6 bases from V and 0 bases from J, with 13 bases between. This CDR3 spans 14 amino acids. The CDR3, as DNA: TGCAGCGTATACGGGACGGCTAGCACAGATACGCAGTATTTT. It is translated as CSVYGTASTDTQYF.

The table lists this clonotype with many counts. The CDR3 spells CASSLPHYYEQYF. The CDR3 DNA reads as TGTGCCAGCAGCTTGCCTCATTACTACGAGCAGTACTTC. The rearrangement links TRBV5-5 to TRBJ2-7; D is undetermined. Germline V gene sequence: CDR1 SGHKS, CDR2 YYEKEE (reference sequence). Trimming stripped 1 base from V and 3 bases from J, with 8 bases between. CDR3 length: 13 residues.

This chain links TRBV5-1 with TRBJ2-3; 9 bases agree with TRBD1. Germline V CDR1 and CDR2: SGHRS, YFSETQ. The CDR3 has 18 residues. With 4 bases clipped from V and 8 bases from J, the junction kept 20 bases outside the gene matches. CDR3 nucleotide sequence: TGCGCCAGCAGCGCTATATTAGGCCGGACAGGGGAGGCTGGTACGCAGTATTTT. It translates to CASSAILGRTGEAGTQYF.

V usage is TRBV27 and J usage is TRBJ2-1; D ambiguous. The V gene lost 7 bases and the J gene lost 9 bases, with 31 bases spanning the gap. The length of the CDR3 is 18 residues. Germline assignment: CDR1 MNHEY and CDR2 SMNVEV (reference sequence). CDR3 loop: CASMQKEARVVSMAEQFF. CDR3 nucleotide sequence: TGTGCCAGCATGCAAAAAGAGGCTAGGGTTGTTTCGATGGCTGAGCAGTTCTTC.

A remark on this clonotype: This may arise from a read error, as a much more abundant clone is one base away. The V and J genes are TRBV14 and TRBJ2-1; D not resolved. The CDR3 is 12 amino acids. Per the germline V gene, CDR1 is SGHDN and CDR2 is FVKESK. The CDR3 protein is CASSQAPNVQFF. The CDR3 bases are TGTGCCAGCAGCCAAGCCCCAAATGTGCAGTTCTTC.

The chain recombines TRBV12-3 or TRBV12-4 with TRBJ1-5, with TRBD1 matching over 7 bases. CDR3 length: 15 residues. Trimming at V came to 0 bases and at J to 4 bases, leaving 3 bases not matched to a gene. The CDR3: CASSLAQGRNQPQHF. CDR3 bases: TGTGCCAGCAGTTTAGCACAGGGGAGGAATCAGCCCCAGCATTTT.

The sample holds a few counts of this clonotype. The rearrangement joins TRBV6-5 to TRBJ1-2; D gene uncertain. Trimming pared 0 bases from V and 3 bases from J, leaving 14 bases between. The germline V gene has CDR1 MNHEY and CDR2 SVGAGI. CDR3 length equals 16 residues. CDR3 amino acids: CASSYSPQSPYYGYTF. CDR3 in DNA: TGTGCCAGCAGTTACTCGCCCCAGTCCCCCTACTATGGCTACACCTTC.

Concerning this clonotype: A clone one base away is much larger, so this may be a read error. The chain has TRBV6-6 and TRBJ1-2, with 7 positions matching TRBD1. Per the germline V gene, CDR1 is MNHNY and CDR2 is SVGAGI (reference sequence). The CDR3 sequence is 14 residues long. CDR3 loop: CASEAGQLNYGCTF. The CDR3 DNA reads TGTGCCAGCGAAGCGGGACAGCTTAACTATGGCTGCACCTTC.

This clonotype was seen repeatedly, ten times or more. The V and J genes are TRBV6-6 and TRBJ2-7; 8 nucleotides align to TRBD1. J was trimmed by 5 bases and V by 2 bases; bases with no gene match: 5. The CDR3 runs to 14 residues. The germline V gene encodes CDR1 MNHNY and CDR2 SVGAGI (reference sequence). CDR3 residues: CASSYRDRFDEQYF. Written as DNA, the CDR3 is TGTGCCAGCAGTTACCGGGACAGGTTCGACGAGCAGTACTTC.

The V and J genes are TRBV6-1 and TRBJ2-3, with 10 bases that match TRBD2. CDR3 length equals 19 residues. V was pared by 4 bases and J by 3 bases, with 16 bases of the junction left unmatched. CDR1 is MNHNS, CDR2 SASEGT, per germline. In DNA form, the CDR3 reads TGTGCCAGCAGTGGGGAGCTAGCGGGAGAGTCCCTAATAACAGATACGCAGTATTTT. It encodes CASSGELAGESLITDTQYF.

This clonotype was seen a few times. CDR3 residues: CASSQTLLPNEQFF. The CDR3 DNA is TGCGCCAGCAGCCAGACCCTCCTACCGAATGAGCAGTTCTTC. J is TRBJ2-1 and V is TRBV4-1; D not certain. V shed 3 bases and J shed 7 bases, with 13 bases lying between them. This CDR3 is 14 amino acids long. Germline V gene data show CDR1 as MGHRA and CDR2 as YSYEKL.

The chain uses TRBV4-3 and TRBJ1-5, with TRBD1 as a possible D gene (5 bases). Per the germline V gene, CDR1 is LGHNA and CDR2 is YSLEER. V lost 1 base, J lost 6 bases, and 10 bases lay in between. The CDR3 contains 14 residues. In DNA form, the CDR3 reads TGCGCCAGCAGCCAAGTCAGGGCTGGTCAGCCCCAGCATTTT. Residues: CASSQVRAGQPQHF.

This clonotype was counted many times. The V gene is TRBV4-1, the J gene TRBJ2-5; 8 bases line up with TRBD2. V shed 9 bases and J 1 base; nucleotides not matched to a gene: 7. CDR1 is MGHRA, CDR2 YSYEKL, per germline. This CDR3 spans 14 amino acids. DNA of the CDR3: TGCGCCAGTTCGGGCGGGGGGCCCCAAGAGACCCAGTACTTC. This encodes CASSGGGPQETQYF.

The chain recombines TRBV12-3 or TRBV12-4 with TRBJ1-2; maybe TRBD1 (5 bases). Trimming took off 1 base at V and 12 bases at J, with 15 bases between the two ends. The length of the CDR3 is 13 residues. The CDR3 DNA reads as TGTGCCAGCAGTTTAGGGATACGGGGGGTACACACCTTC. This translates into CASSLGIRGVHTF.

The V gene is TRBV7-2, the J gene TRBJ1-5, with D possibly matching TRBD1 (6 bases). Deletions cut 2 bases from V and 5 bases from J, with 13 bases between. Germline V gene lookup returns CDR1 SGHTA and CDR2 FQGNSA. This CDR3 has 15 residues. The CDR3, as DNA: TGTGCCAGCAGCTTACGGCCAGGGGAGGATCAGCCCCAGCATTTT. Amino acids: CASSLRPGEDQPQHF.

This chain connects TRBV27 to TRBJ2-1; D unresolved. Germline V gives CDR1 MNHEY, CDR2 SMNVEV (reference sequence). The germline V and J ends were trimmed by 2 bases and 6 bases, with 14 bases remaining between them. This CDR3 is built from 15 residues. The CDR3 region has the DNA TGTGCCAGCAGTTTAGAGCGAGCCCAAACCAATGAGCAGTTCTTC. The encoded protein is CASSLERAQTNEQFF.

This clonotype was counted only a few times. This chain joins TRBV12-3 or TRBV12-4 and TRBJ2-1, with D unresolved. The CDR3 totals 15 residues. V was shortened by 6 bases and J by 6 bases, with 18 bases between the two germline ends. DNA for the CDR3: TGTGCCAGCAGGTGGACCGAAGGAGTGCCCAATGAGCAGTTCTTC. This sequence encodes CASRWTEGVPNEQFF.

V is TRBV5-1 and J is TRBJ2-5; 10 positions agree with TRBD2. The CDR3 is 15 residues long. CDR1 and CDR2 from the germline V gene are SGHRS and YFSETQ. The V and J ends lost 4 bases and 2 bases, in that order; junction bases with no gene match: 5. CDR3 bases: TGCGCCAGCAGCCCCCTAGCGGGGGCGCAAGAGACCCAGTACTTC. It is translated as CASSPLAGAQETQYF.